This entry is about one T cell receptor (beta chain). Sequencing was performed with immunoSEQ multiplex PCR; in TCRdb, only in-frame clones are kept and a portion is missing. The data show roughly 49,000 clones, around 90% seen once. CDR1 and CDR2 (germline): MNHEY, SMNVEV (reference sequence). V lost 5 bases and J 2 bases, leaving 10 bases between the germline ends. The CDR3 contains 14 residues. The data derive from a study of T cell changes during pregnancy in multiple sclerosis. This receptor was taken from a female donor in good health, enrolled as a control in a pregnancy study. The chain links TRBV27 to TRBJ1-3; TRBD1 is a possible D gene (6 bases). The specimen comprised peripheral blood, sampled in the first trimester of pregnancy. CDR3 nucleotide sequence: TGTGCCAGCAGTCCCCGGACAGCTGGAAACACCATATATTTT. Translating gives CASSPRTAGNTIYF.